The rows below give T cell receptor beta chains drawn from one sample of a study of blood T cell repertoires in COVID-19. The table came from immunoSEQ multiplex PCR; TCRdb's copy has only in-frame clones and leaves some out. The sample lists more than 95,000 clones, roughly 74% seen once, with more than 5.5% in the top ten. Material for sequencing was peripheral blood. The receptors stem from a man between 60 and 70 years old with acute or convalescent COVID-19. The conserved cysteine and the conserved F or W are not part of the CDR3 here. Fields, in order: V gene, J gene, CDR3 length, CDR3 protein.

TRBV15	TRBJ2-3	11	ATSRGGVGTQY
TRBV11-1	TRBJ2-7	12	ASSFRTVSYEQY
TRBV5-1	TRBJ1-2	11	ASRQVVDYGYT
TRBV29-1	TRBJ1-1	10	SGMNPRVEAF
TRBV5-1	TRBJ2-5	12	ASRRGTLRETQY
TRBV5-1	TRBJ2-3	12	ASSPVAGADTQY
TRBV10-1	TRBJ2-3	13	TSSESKASTDTQY
TRBV9	TRBJ2-7	14	ASSVGGGSSSYEQY
TRBV27	TRBJ1-6	14	ASSLLQTGSNSPLH
TRBV27	TRBJ2-1	12	ASRGLAGFSEQF
TRBV6-4	TRBJ2-3	12	ASSVRGEADTQY
TRBV27	TRBJ1-5	13	ASSPGTGGNQPQH
TRBV12-3/TRBV12-4	TRBJ2-3	11	ASSLAATDTQY
TRBV5-4	TRBJ2-1	13	ASSPAGAPNNEQF
TRBV3-1/TRBV3-2	TRBJ1-1	12	ASSPSQGGTEAF
TRBV30	TRBJ1-1	11	AWERGLKTEAF
TRBV6-6	TRBJ1-1	11	ASRFHGNTEAF
TRBV10-2	TRBJ2-1	11	ASTSGSYNEQF
TRBV25-1	TRBJ2-3	12	ASTGRGFADTQY
TRBV30	TRBJ1-2	11	AFDRGVNYGYT
TRBV9	TRBJ2-7	12	ASGPAGAVGEQY
TRBV6-4	TRBJ2-1	17	ASSDSTIISGGAFYEQF
TRBV3-1/TRBV3-2	TRBJ2-7	10	ASSVTVYEQY
TRBV5-6	TRBJ2-2	11	ASYTGSTGELF
TRBV3-1/TRBV3-2	TRBJ2-1	13	ASSQVLAGAYEQF
TRBV5-1	TRBJ1-2	11	ASSLKGDGGYT
TRBV7-2	TRBJ2-7	15	ASSLGTSGIFSYEQY
TRBV7-3	TRBJ2-2	15	ASNTAPGTGVTGELF
TRBV6-2/TRBV6-3	TRBJ1-6	13	ASSSSSSYNSPLH
TRBV27	TRBJ1-4	13	ASSLPRGLREKLF
TRBV25-1	TRBJ1-1	11	ASRDRLNTEAF
TRBV2	TRBJ1-2	14	ASSDGLMGTNYGYT
TRBV18	TRBJ1-6	14	ASSLQGFSGNSPLH
TRBV2	TRBJ1-2	10	ASSDWAVGYT
TRBV7-2	TRBJ2-3	12	ASSPGSSTDTQY
TRBV15	TRBJ1-1	14	ATSRDLANLHTEAF
TRBV3-1/TRBV3-2	TRBJ1-2	11	ASRGGKKYGYT
TRBV2	TRBJ2-1	13	ASSSPGQGYNEQF
TRBV7-7	TRBJ2-3	13	ASSFGRRGADTQY
TRBV28	TRBJ1-5	14	ASSLPGQGTVEPQH
TRBV2	TRBJ1-2	14	ASTPLTGPGIYGYT
TRBV29-1	TRBJ1-4	12	SVLKTGLGEKLF
TRBV6-5	TRBJ1-5	13	ASSPAGLGNQPQH
TRBV19	TRBJ1-2	11	ASSMSGSYGYT
TRBV29-1	TRBJ1-2	10	SAPQGYYGYT
TRBV5-1	TRBJ2-2	12	ASHSSLHDGELF
TRBV7-3	TRBJ1-1	10	ASSTKNTEAF
TRBV10-3	TRBJ2-3	12	ATGNGGSRGTQY
TRBV7-2	TRBJ2-1	17	ASSIQGLAGGGDYNEQF
TRBV1	TRBJ2-1	13	TSRHKEPGQGRRF
TRBV5-1	TRBJ2-1	14	ASSLTTSRGYNEQF
TRBV6-4	TRBJ1-2	13	ASSQSGIANYGYT
TRBV24-1	TRBJ2-5	13	ATSDPRGPGETQY